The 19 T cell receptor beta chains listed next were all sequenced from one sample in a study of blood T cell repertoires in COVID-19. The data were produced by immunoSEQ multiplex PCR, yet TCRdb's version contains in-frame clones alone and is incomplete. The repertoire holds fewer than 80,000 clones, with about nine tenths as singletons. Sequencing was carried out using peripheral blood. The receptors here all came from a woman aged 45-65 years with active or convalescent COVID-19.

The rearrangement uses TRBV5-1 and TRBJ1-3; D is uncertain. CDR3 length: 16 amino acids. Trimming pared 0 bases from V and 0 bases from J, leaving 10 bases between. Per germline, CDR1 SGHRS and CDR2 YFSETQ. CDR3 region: CASSLDSLSSGNTIYF. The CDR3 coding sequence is TGCGCCAGCAGCTTGGACAGCTTGAGCTCTGGAAACACCATATATTTT.

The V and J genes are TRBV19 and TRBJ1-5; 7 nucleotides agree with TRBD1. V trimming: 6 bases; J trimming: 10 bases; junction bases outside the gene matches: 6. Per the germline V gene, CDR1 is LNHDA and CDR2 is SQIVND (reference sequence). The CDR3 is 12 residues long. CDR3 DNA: TGTGCCAGTAGGGGGGAAGGGGGCCCCCAGCATTTT. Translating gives CASRGEGGPQHF.

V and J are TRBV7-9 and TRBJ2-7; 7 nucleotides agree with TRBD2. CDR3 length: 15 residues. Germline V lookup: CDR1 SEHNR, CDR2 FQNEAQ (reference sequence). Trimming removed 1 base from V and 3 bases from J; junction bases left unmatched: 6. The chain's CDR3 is CASSLGGRADYEQYF. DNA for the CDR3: TGTGCCAGCAGCTTAGGCGGGAGAGCGGACTACGAGCAGTACTTC. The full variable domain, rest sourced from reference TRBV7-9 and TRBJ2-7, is DTGVSQNPRHKITKRGQNVTFRCDPISEHNRLYWYRQTLGQGPEFLTYFQNEAQLEKSRLLSDRFSAERPKGSFSTLEIQRTEQGDSAMYLCASSLGGRADYEQYFGPGTRLTVT.

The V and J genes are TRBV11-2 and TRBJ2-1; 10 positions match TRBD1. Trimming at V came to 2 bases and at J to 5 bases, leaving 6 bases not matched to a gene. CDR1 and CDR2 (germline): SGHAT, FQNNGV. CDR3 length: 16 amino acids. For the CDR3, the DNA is TGTGCCAGCAGCTTAATATGGGGGACAGGGGACAATGAGCAGTTCTTC. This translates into CASSLIWGTGDNEQFF.

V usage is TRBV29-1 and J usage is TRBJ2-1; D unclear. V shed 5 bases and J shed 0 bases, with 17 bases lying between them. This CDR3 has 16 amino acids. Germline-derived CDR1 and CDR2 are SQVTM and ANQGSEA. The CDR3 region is CSVSAKRVSSYNEQFF. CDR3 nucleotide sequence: TGCAGCGTTAGCGCCAAACGGGTTAGCTCCTACAATGAGCAGTTCTTC.

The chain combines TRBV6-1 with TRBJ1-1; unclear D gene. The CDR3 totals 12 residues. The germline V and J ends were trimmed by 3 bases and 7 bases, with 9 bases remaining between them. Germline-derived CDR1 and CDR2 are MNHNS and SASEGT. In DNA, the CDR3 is TGTGCCAGCAGTGAGGGGAGGGTTGAAGCTTTCTTT. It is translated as CASSEGRVEAFF.

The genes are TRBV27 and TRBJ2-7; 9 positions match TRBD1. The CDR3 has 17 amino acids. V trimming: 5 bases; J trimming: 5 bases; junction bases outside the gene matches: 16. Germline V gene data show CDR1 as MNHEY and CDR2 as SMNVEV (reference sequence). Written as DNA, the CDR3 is TGTGCCAGCAGTCAGGGGGGTGTGGGGACAGGGTTCAACGAGCAGTACTTC. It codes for CASSQGGVGTGFNEQYF.

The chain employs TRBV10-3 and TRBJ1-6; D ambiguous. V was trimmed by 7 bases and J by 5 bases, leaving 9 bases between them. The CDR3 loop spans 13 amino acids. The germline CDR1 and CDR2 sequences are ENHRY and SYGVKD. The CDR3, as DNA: TGTGCCATCAACGGGATAAATAATTCACCCCTCCACTTT. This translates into CAINGINNSPLHF.

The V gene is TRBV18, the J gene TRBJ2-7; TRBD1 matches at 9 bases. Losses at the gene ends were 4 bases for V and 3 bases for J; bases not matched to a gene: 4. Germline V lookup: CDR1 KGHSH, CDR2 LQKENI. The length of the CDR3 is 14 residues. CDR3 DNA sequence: TGTGCCAGCTCACAACAGGGGGCAGGCTACGAGCAGTACTTC. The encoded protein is CASSQQGAGYEQYF.

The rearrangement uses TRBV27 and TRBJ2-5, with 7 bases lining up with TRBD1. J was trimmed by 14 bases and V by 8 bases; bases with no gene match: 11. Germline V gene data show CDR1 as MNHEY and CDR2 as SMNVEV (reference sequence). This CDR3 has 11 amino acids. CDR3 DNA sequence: TGTGCCAGCGGCGATAGGACAGGAATTTACTTC. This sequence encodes CASGDRTGIYF.

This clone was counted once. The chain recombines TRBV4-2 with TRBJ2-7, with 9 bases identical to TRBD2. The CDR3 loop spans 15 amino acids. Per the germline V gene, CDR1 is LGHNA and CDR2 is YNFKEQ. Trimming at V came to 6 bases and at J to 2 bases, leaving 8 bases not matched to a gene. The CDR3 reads CASSHNASGTYEQYF. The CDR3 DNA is TGTGCCAGCAGTCACAATGCTAGCGGGACCTACGAGCAGTACTTC.

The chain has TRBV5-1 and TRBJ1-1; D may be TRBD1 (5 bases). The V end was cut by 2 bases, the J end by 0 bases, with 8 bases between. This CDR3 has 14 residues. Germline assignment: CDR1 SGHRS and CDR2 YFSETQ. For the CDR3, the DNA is TGCGCCAGCAGCTTCGAGGACATGAACACTGAAGCTTTCTTT. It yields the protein CASSFEDMNTEAFF.

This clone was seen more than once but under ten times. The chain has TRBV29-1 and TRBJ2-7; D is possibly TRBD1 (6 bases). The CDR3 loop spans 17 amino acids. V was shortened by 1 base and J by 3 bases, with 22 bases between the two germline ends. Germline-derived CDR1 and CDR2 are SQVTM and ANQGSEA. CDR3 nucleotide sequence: TGCAGCGTTGAAGTGGAGCGCCAGGGGTCCCCCGTCTACGAGCAGTACTTC. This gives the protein CSVEVERQGSPVYEQYF.

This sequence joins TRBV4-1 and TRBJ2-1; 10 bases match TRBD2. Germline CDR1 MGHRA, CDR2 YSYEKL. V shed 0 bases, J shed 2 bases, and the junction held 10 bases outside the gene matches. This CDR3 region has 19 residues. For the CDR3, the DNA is TGCGCCAGCAGCCAAGATGGGCTAGCGGGAGCAGCTCCCTACAATGAGCAGTTCTTC. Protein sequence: CASSQDGLAGAAPYNEQFF.

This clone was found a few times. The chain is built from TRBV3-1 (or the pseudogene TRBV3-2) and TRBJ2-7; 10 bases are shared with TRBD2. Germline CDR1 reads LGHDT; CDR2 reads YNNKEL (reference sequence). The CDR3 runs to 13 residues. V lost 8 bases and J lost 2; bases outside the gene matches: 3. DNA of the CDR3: TGTGCCAGCCAGCGGGAGGGCCCCTACGAGCAGTACTTC. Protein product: CASQREGPYEQYF.

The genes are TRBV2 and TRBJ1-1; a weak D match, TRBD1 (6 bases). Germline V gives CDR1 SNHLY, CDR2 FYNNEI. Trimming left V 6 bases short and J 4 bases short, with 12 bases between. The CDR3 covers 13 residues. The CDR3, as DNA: TGTGCCAGCAGCACTCGAGGGGGCACTGAAGCTTTCTTT. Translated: CASSTRGGTEAFF.

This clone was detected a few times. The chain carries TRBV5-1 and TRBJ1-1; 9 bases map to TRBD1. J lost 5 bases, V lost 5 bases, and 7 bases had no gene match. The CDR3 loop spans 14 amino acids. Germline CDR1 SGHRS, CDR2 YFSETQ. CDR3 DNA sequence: TGCGCCAGCAGGGGGGGACAGGGTCTAACTGAAGCTTTCTTT. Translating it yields CASRGGQGLTEAFF. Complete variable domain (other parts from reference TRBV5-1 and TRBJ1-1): KAGVTQTPRYLIKTRGQQVTLSCSPISGHRSVSWYQQTPGQGLQFLFEYFSETQRNKGNFPGRFSGRQFSNSRSEMNVSTLELGDSALYLCASRGGQGLTEAFFGQGTRLTVV.

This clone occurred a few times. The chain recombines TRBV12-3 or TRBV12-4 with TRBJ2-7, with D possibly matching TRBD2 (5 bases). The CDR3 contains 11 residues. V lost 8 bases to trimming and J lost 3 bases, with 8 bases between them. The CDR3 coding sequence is TGTGCCAGCGCTCGGGGCTACGAGCAGTACTTC. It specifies CASARGYEQYF.

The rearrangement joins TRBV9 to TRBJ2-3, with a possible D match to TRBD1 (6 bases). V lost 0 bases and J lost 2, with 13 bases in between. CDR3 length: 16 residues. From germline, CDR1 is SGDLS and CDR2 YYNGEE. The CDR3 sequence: CASSVGTATSTDTQYF. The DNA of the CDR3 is TGTGCCAGCAGCGTAGGGACAGCGACCTCCACAGATACGCAGTATTTT. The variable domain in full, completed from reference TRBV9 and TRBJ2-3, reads DSGVTQTPKHLITATGQRVTLRCSPRSGDLSVYWYQQSLDQGLQFLIQYYNGEERAKGNILERFSAQQFPDLHSELNLSSLELGDSALYFCASSVGTATSTDTQYFGPGTRLTVL.